A single sample gave rise to the 27 T cell receptor beta chains below, sequenced in a study of shared clonotypes between healthy human individuals. Assay: immunoSEQ multiplex PCR; the TCRdb copy retains only in-frame clones and omits some. The sample lists 2 million to 2.5 million clones, approximately 94% occurring once. Sample: naive CD4+ T cells sorted from blood. As to subset: CD45RA+ positively selected. The receptor set was obtained from a man aged 18 to 29 in good health.

The table lists this clone with a few counts. The V gene is TRBV28, the J gene TRBJ2-1, with a possible D match to TRBD1 (6 bases). Germline CDR1 is MDHEN and CDR2 is SYDVKM. V was trimmed by 5 bases and J by 8 bases, leaving 19 bases between them. The CDR3 is made up of 15 amino acids. The CDR3 DNA follows: TGTGCCAGCAGTCCGACAGGTATACGAGGCGATGAGCAGTTCTTC. Amino acid sequence: CASSPTGIRGDEQFF.

The chain links TRBV5-4 to TRBJ2-7; 9 bases fit TRBD2. Germline trimming cut 3 bases from V and 2 bases from J; bases unmatched to any gene: 6. In germline, CDR1 is SGHNT, CDR2 YYREEE (reference sequence). CDR3 size: 15 residues. CDR3 in DNA: TGTGCCAGCAGCTCGCAGACTAGCGGACCCTACGAGCAGTACTTC. Translating gives CASSSQTSGPYEQYF.

The chain recombines TRBV7-8 with TRBJ2-5; 7 bases map to TRBD2. Per the germline V gene, CDR1 is SGHVS and CDR2 is FQNEAQ. Unmatched junction bases numbered 4, after V lost 3 bases and J lost 6 bases. This CDR3 has 13 amino acids. The DNA for the CDR3 is TGTGCCAGCAGCTTGAGACTAGCCAAGACCCAGTACTTC. Its protein product is CASSLRLAKTQYF. The variable domain in full, with the rest retrieved from reference TRBV7-8 and TRBJ2-5, is GAGVSQSPRYKVAKRGQDVALRCDPISGHVSLFWYQQALGQGPEFLTYFQNEAQLDKSGLPSDRFFAERPEGSVSTLKIQRTQQEDSAVYLCASSLRLAKTQYFGPGTRLLVL.

The V call is TRBV19, the J call TRBJ1-5; D is possibly TRBD1 (6 bases). The CDR3 is made up of 14 amino acids. Germline V gene data show CDR1 as LNHDA and CDR2 as SQIVND (reference sequence). The V and J ends lost 3 bases and 9 bases respectively, with 15 bases between them. The DNA for the CDR3 is TGTGCCAGTAGTATGGACAGCTCCCCCGGGCCCCAGCATTTT. Translating it yields CASSMDSSPGPQHF.

About this clone itself: Other DNA sequences from this sample encode an identical CDR3 as well. The V and J genes are TRBV18 and TRBJ2-7; possible D gene TRBD1, 6 bases. Deletions cut 3 bases from V and 3 bases from J, with 6 bases between. Germline V gene lookup returns CDR1 KGHSH and CDR2 LQKENI. CDR3 size: 12 residues. For the CDR3, the DNA is TGTGCCAGCTCACCCAGGGGCTACGAGCAGTACTTC. Translating it yields CASSPRGYEQYF. Combining the CDR3 with reference TRBV18 and TRBJ2-7 gives the whole variable domain NAGVMQNPRHLVRRRGQEARLRCSPMKGHSHVYWYRQLPEEGLKFMVYLQKENIIDESGMPKERFSAEFPKEGPSILRIQQVVRGDSAAYFCASSPRGYEQYFGPGTRLTVT.

Comments on this clone: The sample carries other DNA sequences with the same CDR3. V is TRBV5-4 and J is TRBJ2-5, with 9 bases identical to TRBD1. The CDR3 runs 13 residues. Germline CDR1 SGHNT, CDR2 YYREEE (reference sequence). With 0 bases clipped from V and 7 bases from J, the junction kept 1 base outside the gene matches. CDR3 sequence reads: CASSLGQGGTQYF. The DNA for the CDR3 is TGTGCCAGCAGCTTGGGACAGGGGGGGACCCAGTACTTC.

This clone has only one observation. J is TRBJ1-2 and V is TRBV2; D gene unclear. Germline-derived CDR1 and CDR2 are SNHLY and FYNNEI. The CDR3 is 15 residues long. V was pared by 1 base and J by 4 bases, with 13 bases between. The CDR3 DNA sequence: TGTGCCAGCAGTGAAGGAGGGTCGAAACGCTATGGCTACACCTTC. This gives the protein CASSEGGSKRYGYTF.

The chain is built from TRBV5-1 and TRBJ1-2, with 9 nucleotides matching TRBD1. V dropped 4 bases and J dropped 3; count of bases not matched to a gene: 4. Germline V gives CDR1 SGHRS, CDR2 YFSETQ. This CDR3 spans 14 amino acids. In DNA, the CDR3 is TGCGCCAGCAGCCGGGACAGGGTGGACTATGGCTACACCTTC. It yields the protein CASSRDRVDYGYTF.

V is TRBV6-5 and J is TRBJ2-5; D perhaps matches TRBD2 (6 bases). Germline CDR1 and CDR2: MNHEY and SVGAGI. This CDR3 region has 13 residues. The V and J ends lost 10 bases and 1 base respectively, with 13 bases between them. The DNA of the CDR3 is TGTGCCATTTCGGGACTGATCCAAGAGACCCAGTACTTC. Translating it yields CAISGLIQETQYF.

This clone was seen a single time. CDR3 amino acids: CASSEQGRFWETQYF. In DNA, the CDR3 is TGTGCCAGCAGTGAACAGGGCAGGTTTTGGGAGACCCAGTACTTC. This sequence joins TRBV6-1 and TRBJ2-5, with D tentatively TRBD1 (5 bases). The CDR3 sequence is 15 residues long. The germline CDR1 and CDR2 sequences are MNHNS and SASEGT. V was clipped by 2 bases and J by 5 bases, with 15 bases between them.

This CDR3 is CASSPRGSSYNEQFF. CDR3 DNA: TGTGCCAGCAGCCCAAGGGGAAGCTCCTACAATGAGCAGTTCTTC. The chain combines TRBV6-1 with TRBJ2-1, with TRBD1 as a possible D gene (5 bases). Germline V lookup: CDR1 MNHNS, CDR2 SASEGT. Trimming removed 6 bases from V and 0 bases from J, with 12 bases in between. The CDR3 contains 15 residues.

The rearrangement joins TRBV28 to TRBJ1-5, with a weak D call TRBD1 (5 bases). CDR1 is MDHEN and CDR2 is SYDVKM in the germline V gene. The CDR3 runs 12 residues. The V end was cut by 8 bases, the J end by 7 bases, with 12 bases between. The CDR3 sequence is CASATGGQPQHF. The CDR3, as DNA: TGTGCCAGCGCTACAGGAGGGCAGCCCCAGCATTTT.

The rearrangement uses TRBV2 and TRBJ2-6; D gene uncertain. This CDR3 has 11 residues. V was trimmed by 9 bases and J by 2 bases, leaving 2 bases between them. The germline CDR1 and CDR2 sequences are SNHLY and FYNNEI. In nucleotides, the CDR3 is TGTGCCAGAGCTGGGGCCAACGTCCTGACTTTC. This encodes CARAGANVLTF.

This clone was recorded once. The gene calls are TRBV18 and TRBJ1-5; D may be TRBD1 (5 bases). The germline V and J ends were trimmed by 3 bases and 5 bases, with 11 bases remaining between them. CDR1 is KGHSH, CDR2 LQKENI, per germline. This CDR3 has 14 amino acids. The CDR3 sequence: CASSPLGVDQPQHF. The CDR3 nucleotides read TGTGCCAGCTCACCCCTAGGGGTCGATCAGCCCCAGCATTTT.

The J gene is TRBJ2-5, the V gene TRBV27, with TRBD2 matching over 8 bases. V shed 2 bases and J 6 bases; nucleotides not matched to a gene: 2. The germline V gene has CDR1 MNHEY and CDR2 SMNVEV (reference sequence). The CDR3 has 13 amino acids. The CDR3 DNA follows: TGTGCCAGCAGTTTACCGGGGGGGAAGACCCAGTACTTC. This codes for CASSLPGGKTQYF.

The chain is built from TRBV2 and TRBJ1-4; 10 bases match TRBD1. The CDR3 sequence is 15 residues long. From germline, CDR1 is SNHLY and CDR2 FYNNEI. Trimming at V came to 9 bases and at J to 5 bases, leaving 9 bases not matched to a gene. The CDR3: CASRRQGAGNEKLFF. DNA for the CDR3: TGTGCCAGTAGGAGACAGGGGGCAGGGAATGAAAAACTGTTTTTT.

The chain has TRBV6-6 and TRBJ2-5; 12 bases line up with TRBD2. Trimming removed 5 bases from V and 5 bases from J; junction bases left unmatched: 9. This CDR3 contains 16 residues. The germline V gene encodes CDR1 MNHNY and CDR2 SVGAGI (reference sequence). The DNA for the CDR3 is TGTGCCAGCAGTACCAGGCCTAGCGGGAGGGGTGAGACCCAGTACTTC. Its protein product is CASSTRPSGRGETQYF.

The V gene is TRBV10-3, the J gene TRBJ2-1; possibly TRBD1 or TRBD2 for D (5 bases each). CDR1 is ENHRY, CDR2 SYGVKD, per germline. The CDR3 runs 13 residues. Trimming removed 0 bases from V and 8 bases from J, with 8 bases in between. CDR3 nucleotide sequence: TGTGCCATCAGTGAGTCGACGGGGCATGAGCAGTTCTTC. Its translation is CAISESTGHEQFF.

The V gene is TRBV2, the J gene TRBJ1-5, with 9 bases identical to TRBD1. J was trimmed by 3 bases and V by 5 bases; bases with no gene match: 2. From germline, CDR1 is SNHLY and CDR2 FYNNEI. The CDR3 extends over 14 amino acids. DNA of the CDR3: TGTGCCAGCAGTAGGGACAGGGTCAATCAGCCCCAGCATTTT. Translation: CASSRDRVNQPQHF.

This clone showed up just once. The chain has TRBV7-2 and TRBJ2-7; D not certain. Germline loops: CDR1 SGHTA, CDR2 FQGNSA. This CDR3 region has 14 residues. V was clipped by 5 bases and J by 2 bases, with 13 bases between them. CDR3 DNA: TGTGCCAGCAGCCCCGGGCGAAGGCCCTACGAGCAGTACTTC. It encodes CASSPGRRPYEQYF.

V usage is TRBV7-9 and J usage is TRBJ2-6; D remains unclear. Germline V gene data show CDR1 as SEHNR and CDR2 as FQNEAQ (reference sequence). The CDR3 sequence is 13 residues long. Trimming cost V 8 bases and J 0 bases, with 5 bases left between them. DNA for the CDR3: TGTGCCAGCGGCCTCTCTGGGGCCAACGTCCTGACTTTC. The encoded protein is CASGLSGANVLTF.

For this clone: Additional DNA sequences in this sample encode the identical CDR3. The chain recombines TRBV6-5 with TRBJ2-7; TRBD1 agrees at 7 bases. The germline CDR1 and CDR2 sequences are MNHEY and SVGAGI. The CDR3 spans 15 residues. The J segment lost 2 bases and the V segment lost 0 bases, leaving 4 bases of the junction unmatched. The CDR3 DNA reads TGTGCCAGCAGTTACTCTGTCCAGGGGGCCTACGAGCAGTACTTC. Translating gives CASSYSVQGAYEQYF.

The chain has TRBV19 and TRBJ1-5; no clear D. Per germline, CDR1 LNHDA and CDR2 SQIVND (reference sequence). This CDR3 spans 12 amino acids. Trimming removed 8 bases at V and 3 bases at J, with 8 bases between. The CDR3 region is CASSDLNQPQHF. In DNA, the CDR3 is TGTGCCAGTTCCGACCTCAATCAGCCCCAGCATTTT.

The gene calls are TRBV20-1 and TRBJ2-7; a possible D gene is TRBD1 (6 bases). The germline V and J ends were trimmed by 4 bases and 5 bases, with 9 bases remaining between them. This CDR3 comprises 11 residues. Germline CDR1 DFQATT, CDR2 SNEGSKA (reference sequence). The CDR3 region is CSATGTNEQYF. The CDR3 DNA reads as TGCAGTGCTACCGGGACAAACGAGCAGTACTTC.

The V call is TRBV30, the J call TRBJ2-2; D is undetermined. CDR1 GTSNPN and CDR2 SVGIG come from the germline V gene (reference sequence). The CDR3 spans 13 residues. V lost 0 bases and J lost 6, with 8 bases in between. The CDR3 region is CAWSVMVPGELFF. CDR3 coding DNA: TGTGCCTGGAGTGTAATGGTCCCCGGGGAGCTGTTTTTT.

The gene calls are TRBV6-6 and TRBJ2-7; tentative D call: TRBD2 (5 bases). V was shortened by 2 bases and J by 3 bases, with 17 bases between the two germline ends. This CDR3 has 16 residues. The germline CDR1 and CDR2 sequences are MNHNY and SVGAGI (reference sequence). This CDR3 is CASSYPGMSGHYEQYF. CDR3 coding DNA: TGTGCCAGCAGTTACCCGGGGATGTCGGGCCACTACGAGCAGTACTTC.

V gene TRBV7-9 combines with J gene TRBJ1-2; D not certain. The CDR3 has 13 residues. CDR1 and CDR2 (germline): SEHNR, FQNEAQ (reference sequence). Trimming took off 5 bases at V and 8 bases at J, with 15 bases between the two ends. The CDR3 region is CASSPRQGPGYTF. The DNA for the CDR3 is TGTGCCAGCAGCCCGAGACAAGGCCCCGGCTACACCTTC.